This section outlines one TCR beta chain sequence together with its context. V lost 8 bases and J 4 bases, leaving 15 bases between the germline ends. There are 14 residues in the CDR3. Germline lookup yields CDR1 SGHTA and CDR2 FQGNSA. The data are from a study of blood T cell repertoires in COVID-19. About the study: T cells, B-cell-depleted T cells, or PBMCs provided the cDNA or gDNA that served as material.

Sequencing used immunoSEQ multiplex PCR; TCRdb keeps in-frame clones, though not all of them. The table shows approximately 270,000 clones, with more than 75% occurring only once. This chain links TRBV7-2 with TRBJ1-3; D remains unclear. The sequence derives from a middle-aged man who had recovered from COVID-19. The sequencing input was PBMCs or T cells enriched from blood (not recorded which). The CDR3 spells CASSSSGGGNTIYF. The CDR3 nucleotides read TGTGCCAGCTCTAGTAGCGGCGGGGGAAACACCATATATTTT.